Each of the 26 T cell receptor beta chains below was sequenced from the same sample in a study of CD4 T cells in relation to SARS-CoV-2 and coronaviruses. Which antigens these TCRs recognize remains unknown. TCRdb's table, derived via immunoSEQ multiplex PCR, lists solely in-frame clones and lacks some. The data show some 45,000 clones, with around 80% seen just once and 1.1% to 1.5% held by the top ten. Input material: naive CD4+ T cells from PBMCs, cultured in vitro. Subset indicated: naive CD4+ T cells isolated by negative enrichment. The receptors shown here come from an adult with COVID-19.

The chain employs TRBV5-8 and TRBJ2-5; D unclear. Germline V gives CDR1 SGHTS, CDR2 YDEGEE. The CDR3 length is 13 residues. The V end lost 5 bases, the J end lost 5 bases, and 13 bases lay between the germline ends. CDR3 DNA: TGTGCCAGCAGTCGGGCAGAAACGGAGACCCAGTACTTC. It encodes CASSRAETETQYF.

The V and J genes are TRBV12-3 or TRBV12-4 and TRBJ2-1; D call uncertain. Trimming left V 3 bases short and J 8 bases short, with 11 bases between. The CDR3 spans 13 residues. The CDR3 spells CASSLVLGYEQFF. CDR3 DNA sequence: TGTGCCAGCAGTTTGGTCTTGGGCTATGAGCAGTTCTTC.

The chain couples TRBV19 to TRBJ2-2, with D possibly matching TRBD2 (6 bases). The CDR3 has 15 amino acids. CDR1 is LNHDA, CDR2 SQIVND, per germline (reference sequence). Deletions cut 10 bases from V and 4 bases from J, with 19 bases between. CDR3 DNA sequence: TGTGCCACTACCAACCGGGAGCGCGTCACCGGGGAGCTGTTTTTT. Translating it yields CATTNRERVTGELFF.

This chain connects TRBV7-9 to TRBJ2-1; weak D call: TRBD2 (6 bases). Trimming stripped 1 base from V and 5 bases from J, with 9 bases between. The CDR3 has 14 residues. Per germline, CDR1 SEHNR and CDR2 FQNEAQ (reference sequence). CDR3 bases: TGTGCCAGCAGCTTAGTCGGGAGTAACAATGAGCAGTTCTTC. It translates to CASSLVGSNNEQFF.

The V call is TRBV28, the J call TRBJ1-1; D ambiguous. Trimming removed 4 bases from V and 0 bases from J, with 6 bases in between. This CDR3 is built from 13 residues. The V gene's germline CDR1 is MDHEN and CDR2 SYDVKM. This CDR3 is CASSSTLNTEAFF. As DNA, the CDR3 is TGTGCCAGCAGTTCGACATTGAACACTGAAGCTTTCTTT.

The J gene is TRBJ2-1, the V gene TRBV18; 7 bases are a match to TRBD2. Germline V CDR1 and CDR2: KGHSH, LQKENI. The CDR3 spans 16 residues. The ends lost 3 bases at V and 2 bases at J; junction bases unmatched: 7. The CDR3: CASSPRTGTTYNEQFF. CDR3 bases: TGTGCCAGCTCACCCCGAACCGGGACTACCTACAATGAGCAGTTCTTC.

The CDR3 DNA is TGTGCCAGCTCACCACTAGCGGGCTACGAGCAGTACTTC. Protein sequence: CASSPLAGYEQYF. The rearrangement links TRBV18 to TRBJ2-7, with TRBD2 matching over 7 bases. The CDR3 totals 13 residues. Trimming at V came to 1 base and at J to 3 bases, leaving 0 bases not matched to a gene. Germline CDR1 KGHSH, CDR2 LQKENI.

The chain recombines TRBV5-4 with TRBJ2-7; D gene ambiguous. V lost 4 bases and J 12 bases, leaving 20 bases between the germline ends. The CDR3 loop spans 13 amino acids. Germline V gives CDR1 SGHNT, CDR2 YYREEE (reference sequence). In nucleotides, the CDR3 is TGTGCCAGCAGCCGCGAACAAACCGGCGCTTGGTACTTC. It codes for CASSREQTGAWYF.

This rearrangement joins TRBV24-1 to TRBJ2-7, with a tentative D call TRBD2 (6 bases). CDR3 length equals 13 residues. Germline CDR1 reads KGHDR; CDR2 reads SFDVKD. With 6 bases removed from V and 7 bases from J, the gap between germline ends came to 15 bases. The DNA of the CDR3 is TGTGCCACCAGTAAGGAGGGCCAGTTTGAGCAGTACTTC. It is translated as CATSKEGQFEQYF.

V gene TRBV19 combines with J gene TRBJ2-2, with TRBD1 matching 9 bases. Germline CDR1 reads LNHDA; CDR2 reads SQIVND (reference sequence). The CDR3 is 15 amino acids. Unmatched junction bases numbered 2, after V lost 3 bases and J lost 3 bases. CDR3 nucleotides: TGTGCCAGTAGTATCCGGGACAGGGACACCGGGGAGCTGTTTTTT. The encoded protein is CASSIRDRDTGELFF. The full variable domain, its missing parts supplied by reference TRBV19 and TRBJ2-2, is DGGITQSPKYLFRKEGQNVTLSCEQNLNHDAMYWYRQDPGQGLRLIYYSQIVNDFQKGDIAEGYSVSREKKESFPLTVTSAQKNPTAFYLCASSIRDRDTGELFFGEGSRLTVL.

This chain links TRBV5-1 with TRBJ2-7; D may be TRBD1 or TRBD2 (5 bases each). The germline V gene encodes CDR1 SGHRS and CDR2 YFSETQ. Trimming stripped 0 bases from V and 4 bases from J, with 14 bases between. This CDR3 has 15 amino acids. CDR3 nucleotides: TGCGCCAGCAGCTTGGGTGGGGGTCTTGCGTACGAGCAGTACTTC. Protein sequence: CASSLGGGLAYEQYF.

The V gene is TRBV6-5, the J gene TRBJ2-3; D gene unclear. V gave up 2 bases and J gave up 1 base, with 4 bases separating them. The germline gives CDR1 MNHEY, CDR2 SVGAGI. The CDR3 length is 13 residues. CDR3 sequence (DNA): TGTGCCAGCAGTTACGCCGGCACAGATACGCAGTATTTT. Its translation: CASSYAGTDTQYF.

The V and J genes are TRBV28 and TRBJ2-5; the D is unclear. The CDR3 contains 15 residues. CDR1 is MDHEN, CDR2 SYDVKM, per germline. Trimming shortened V by 5 bases and J by 1 base, and 14 bases separated the two germline ends. This CDR3 is CASSGSTLLQETQYF. In nucleotides, the CDR3 is TGTGCCAGCAGTGGGTCTACCCTTCTCCAAGAGACCCAGTACTTC.

This clone was seen just once. V is TRBV24-1 and J is TRBJ2-1; TRBD2 matches at 7 bases. V lost 4 bases and J lost 8; bases outside the gene matches: 22. Germline lookup yields CDR1 KGHDR and CDR2 SFDVKD. CDR3 length equals 19 residues. The CDR3 nucleotides are TGTGCCACCAGTGACTTCCCGGACAAGGGAGGGAGGGGATGGGATGAGCAGTTCTTC. It is translated as CATSDFPDKGGRGWDEQFF.

This chain connects TRBV5-1 to TRBJ2-1; tentative D call: TRBD2 (5 bases). Per the germline V gene, CDR1 is SGHRS and CDR2 is YFSETQ. Trimming took off 3 bases at V and 2 bases at J, with 12 bases between the two ends. This CDR3 spans 15 amino acids. The DNA of the CDR3 is TGCGCCAGCAGCTGGCGGAGCGGAGCCTACAATGAGCAGTTCTTC. It is translated as CASSWRSGAYNEQFF.

This chain uses TRBV6-4 with TRBJ2-2; D may be TRBD1 or TRBD2 (6 bases each). V lost 3 bases and J lost 0, with 8 bases in between. The CDR3 extends over 15 amino acids. CDR1 MRHNA and CDR2 SNTAGT come from the germline V gene. The CDR3 DNA follows: TGTGCCAGCAGTGAGGAGGGGGCGAACACCGGGGAGCTGTTTTTT. It encodes CASSEEGANTGELFF.

V gene TRBV5-1 combines with J gene TRBJ2-2; D not resolved. The ends were cut back, 1 base at V and 1 base at J, with 11 bases in the middle. The CDR3 totals 16 residues. Germline loops: CDR1 SGHRS, CDR2 YFSETQ. The CDR3 reads CASSLFSGKNTGELFF. Written as DNA, the CDR3 is TGCGCCAGCAGCTTGTTTTCTGGAAAGAACACCGGGGAGCTGTTTTTT.

The V gene is TRBV28, the J gene TRBJ2-2; 14 positions agree with TRBD2. CDR3 length: 19 amino acids. CDR1 MDHEN and CDR2 SYDVKM come from the germline V gene. V shed 2 bases, J shed 8 bases, and the junction held 13 bases outside the gene matches. In DNA, the CDR3 is TGTGCCAGCAGTTTACACCGGATAGGGACTAGCGGGAGCGCTGGGGAGCTGTTTTTT. It is translated as CASSLHRIGTSGSAGELFF.

The chain combines TRBV7-3 with TRBJ2-5, with D possibly matching TRBD2 (6 bases). Looked up from germline, CDR1 is SGHTA and CDR2 is FQGTGA. The V gene lost 2 bases and the J gene lost 1 base, with 8 bases spanning the gap. The CDR3 has 14 amino acids. As DNA, the CDR3 is TGTGCCAGCAGCTTATTGGGGGGCCAAGAGACCCAGTACTTC. Protein: CASSLLGGQETQYF.

V is TRBV4-3 and J is TRBJ2-1; D is possibly TRBD2 (5 bases). This CDR3 is built from 15 residues. V was cut by 3 bases and J by 4 bases, with 13 bases left in between. Germline loops: CDR1 LGHNA, CDR2 YSLEER. The CDR3 region has the DNA TGCGCCAGCAGCCAGGAGGCAGTCGGGTACAATGAGCAGTTCTTC. It codes for CASSQEAVGYNEQFF.

This chain uses TRBV12-3 or TRBV12-4 with TRBJ2-3; the D gene is possibly TRBD1 (6 bases). With 5 bases removed from V and 6 bases from J, the gap between germline ends came to 12 bases. The CDR3 covers 13 residues. The CDR3 loop reads CASSPQTGDTQYF. The CDR3 coding sequence is TGTGCCAGCAGTCCCCAAACAGGGGATACGCAGTATTTT.

The chain couples TRBV2 to TRBJ2-2, with D maybe TRBD1 (5 bases). Looked up from germline, CDR1 is SNHLY and CDR2 is FYNNEI. V dropped 7 bases and J dropped 7 bases, with 13 bases sitting between them. The CDR3 has 13 residues. CDR3 protein: CASTQGTVGELFF. In DNA form, the CDR3 reads TGTGCCAGCACCCAGGGTACTGTCGGGGAGCTGTTTTTT.

The rearrangement joins TRBV6-6 to TRBJ2-1; D is uncertain. V shed 6 bases and J shed 1 base, with 16 bases lying between them. This CDR3 is 16 amino acids long. Germline V lookup: CDR1 MNHNY, CDR2 SVGAGI (reference sequence). This chain's CDR3 is CASRKQGGRSYNEQFF. As DNA, the CDR3 is TGTGCCAGCAGGAAGCAAGGCGGACGTTCCTACAATGAGCAGTTCTTC.

CDR3: CASSFRWDRTRYGYTF. The CDR3 DNA reads as TGTGCCAGCTCATTTCGCTGGGACAGAACGCGCTATGGCTACACCTTC. J is TRBJ1-2 and V is TRBV18, with 7 nucleotides matching TRBD1. Germline CDR1 reads KGHSH; CDR2 reads LQKENI. The ends lost 5 bases at V and 4 bases at J; junction bases unmatched: 13. The CDR3 has 16 residues.

The rearrangement joins TRBV7-3 to TRBJ1-1; D gene ambiguous. Germline assignment: CDR1 SGHTA and CDR2 FQGTGA. Trimming left V 3 bases short and J 1 base short, with 6 bases between. The CDR3 is 13 amino acids. CDR3 region: CASSFNPNTEAFF. In nucleotides, the CDR3 is TGTGCCAGCAGCTTTAATCCGAACACTGAAGCTTTCTTT.

CDR3 DNA: TGTGCCAGCTCACCACGTCTCCGGGACAGCCAAGAGACCCAGTACTTC. Its protein product is CASSPRLRDSQETQYF. V and J are TRBV18 and TRBJ2-5, with 7 bases lining up with TRBD1. Germline CDR1 KGHSH, CDR2 LQKENI. This CDR3 is built from 16 residues. Losses at the gene ends were 1 base for V and 1 base for J; bases not matched to a gene: 6. Full variable domain (rest looked up from reference TRBV18 and TRBJ2-5): NAGVMQNPRHLVRRRGQEARLRCSPMKGHSHVYWYRQLPEEGLKFMVYLQKENIIDESGMPKERFSAEFPKEGPSILRIQQVVRGDSAAYFCASSPRLRDSQETQYFGPGTRLLVL.